These 10 T cell receptor beta chains came from one sample sequenced in a study of blood T cell repertoires in COVID-19. The method was immunoSEQ multiplex PCR; TCRdb's version includes in-frame clones alone and lacks a portion of them. The sample lists about 120,000 clones, roughly four fifths occurring once. Sequenced sample: peripheral blood. The receptors were gathered from a human donor in a cohort sampled during active COVID-19.

The chain joins TRBV5-1 to TRBJ2-7; possible D gene TRBD1, 6 bases. Germline CDR1 reads SGHRS; CDR2 reads YFSETQ. The CDR3 is 14 residues long. V lost 1 base to trimming and J lost 4 bases, with 12 bases between them. CDR3 amino acids: CASSLKGHPYEQYF. In DNA form, the CDR3 reads TGCGCCAGCAGCTTGAAGGGACACCCGTACGAGCAGTACTTC.

The CDR3 bases are TGTGCCAGCAGATCTACAGGTCTAGGTGGATACGAGCAGTACTTC. This translates into CASRSTGLGGYEQYF. V and J are TRBV28 and TRBJ2-7; a weak D match, TRBD1 (5 bases). The CDR3 is made up of 15 amino acids. Germline assignment: CDR1 MDHEN and CDR2 SYDVKM. V was cut by 6 bases and J by 4 bases, with 19 bases left in between.

This clone appeared a single time. This chain joins TRBV7-9 and TRBJ2-7; the D gene is possibly TRBD2 (7 bases). Trimming removed 4 bases from V and 6 bases from J, with 19 bases in between. The CDR3 is 15 residues long. Germline V gives CDR1 SEHNR, CDR2 FQNEAQ (reference sequence). In DNA, the CDR3 is TGTGCCAGCAGCTCATCAGGGGCCCAGCGGGGCGAGCAGTACTTC. Its protein is CASSSSGAQRGEQYF.

The J gene is TRBJ1-1, the V gene TRBV27; D gene ambiguous. Germline values: CDR1 MNHEY, CDR2 SMNVEV (reference sequence). The CDR3 has 12 amino acids. V gave up 5 bases and J gave up 0 bases, with 4 bases separating them. As DNA, the CDR3 is TGTGCCAGCAGTACTGTGAACACTGAAGCTTTCTTT. It is translated as CASSTVNTEAFF.

This clone was detected a few times. This chain connects TRBV11-3 to TRBJ2-7; D unclear. CDR1 and CDR2 (germline): SGHNT, YENEEA. Trimming stripped 4 bases from V and 1 base from J, with 5 bases between. This CDR3 has 12 residues. The CDR3 region is CASSSTSYEQYF. The CDR3 bases are TGTGCCAGCAGCTCCACTTCCTACGAGCAGTACTTC.

The CDR3 bases are TGTGCCTGGGGGAGTCTCTACGAGCAGTACTTC. As protein: CAWGSLYEQYF. The gene calls are TRBV30 and TRBJ2-7; D perhaps matches TRBD2 (5 bases). CDR3 size: 11 residues. The ends were cut back, 5 bases at V and 3 bases at J, with 8 bases in the middle. Per germline, CDR1 GTSNPN and CDR2 SVGIG (reference sequence). Full variable domain (remainder filled in from reference TRBV30 and TRBJ2-7): SQTIHQWPATLVQPVGSPLSLECTVEGTSNPNLYWYRQAAGRGLQLLFYSVGIGQISSEVPQNLSASRPQDRQFILSSKKLLLSDSGFYLCAWGSLYEQYFGPGTRLTVT.

CDR3 sequence reads: CASSIGAGSYEQYF. The CDR3 coding sequence is TGTGCCAGCAGCATTGGTGCGGGGTCCTACGAGCAGTACTTC. This chain links TRBV14 with TRBJ2-7; weak D call: TRBD2 (6 bases). Germline V gene sequence: CDR1 SGHDN, CDR2 FVKESK. The CDR3 contains 14 residues. With 5 bases removed from V and 1 base from J, the gap between germline ends came to 12 bases. The complete variable domain, with remaining parts taken from reference TRBV14 and TRBJ2-7, reads EAGVTQFPSHSVIEKGQTVTLRCDPISGHDNLYWYRRVMGKEIKFLLHFVKESKQDESGMPNNRFLAERTGGTYSTLKVQPAELEDSGVYFCASSIGAGSYEQYFGPGTRLTVT.

J is TRBJ1-2 and V is TRBV3-1 (or the pseudogene TRBV3-2), with a tentative D call TRBD1 (6 bases). V gave up 10 bases and J gave up 4 bases, with 16 bases separating them. The CDR3 consists of 13 residues. The V gene's germline CDR1 is LGHDT and CDR2 YNNKEL (reference sequence). In DNA form, the CDR3 reads TGTGCCAACCTGACCCAGGGGTTCTATGGCTACACCTTC. Its translation: CANLTQGFYGYTF.

The rearrangement links TRBV30 to TRBJ1-1, with no clear D. Germline V CDR1 and CDR2: GTSNPN, SVGIG (reference sequence). This CDR3 spans 12 amino acids. V was pared by 0 bases and J by 6 bases, with 8 bases between. CDR3 DNA: TGTGCCTGGAGTGTACGAGGTCCTGAAGCTTTCTTT. Protein: CAWSVRGPEAFF.

In its sample, this clone was seen once. The chain carries TRBV28 and TRBJ2-1; TRBD2 matches at 8 bases. CDR1 and CDR2 (germline): MDHEN, SYDVKM. The CDR3 contains 14 residues. The trim removed 7 bases at V and 7 bases at J, leaving 9 bases unmatched. CDR3 protein: CASNREGTVNEQFF. The CDR3 region has the DNA TGTGCCAGCAACCGGGAGGGTACAGTTAATGAGCAGTTCTTC.